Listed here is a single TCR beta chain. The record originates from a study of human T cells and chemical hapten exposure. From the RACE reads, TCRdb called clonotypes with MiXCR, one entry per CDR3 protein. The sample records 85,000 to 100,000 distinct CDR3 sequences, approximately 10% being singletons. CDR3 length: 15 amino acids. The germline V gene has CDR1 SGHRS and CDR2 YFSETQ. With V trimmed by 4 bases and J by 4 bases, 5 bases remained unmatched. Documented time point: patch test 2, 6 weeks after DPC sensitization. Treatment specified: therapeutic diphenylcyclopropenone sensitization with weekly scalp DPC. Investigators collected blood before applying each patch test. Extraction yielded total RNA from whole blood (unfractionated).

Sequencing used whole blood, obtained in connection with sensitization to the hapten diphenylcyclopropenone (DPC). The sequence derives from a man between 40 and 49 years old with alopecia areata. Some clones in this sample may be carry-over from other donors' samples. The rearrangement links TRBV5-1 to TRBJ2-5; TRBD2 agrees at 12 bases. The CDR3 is CASSQGLAGRETQYF. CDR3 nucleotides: TGCGCCAGCAGCCAAGGACTAGCGGGACGAGAGACCCAGTACTTC.